This T cell receptor beta chain was recovered during a study of monozygotic twins with inflammatory bowel disease. Study outcomes and limitations: The inverse Simpson measure of TCRbeta diversity was lower in IBD patients than in healthy co-twins. The analysis yielded no support for one strong signal or clonotype associated with IBD.

Researchers ran eight separate cDNA reactions for each sample. UMIs were attached via template switching, each with a 6-nucleotide sample barcode. TCRdb reanalyzed the 5' RACE reads and collapses them to one entry per CDR3 protein, without DNA. The sample table sets out some 300,000 distinct CDR3 sequences. About this clonotype: Its matching antigen is unknown.

The source material was blood. This sequence was found in a human donor with ulcerative colitis or Crohn's disease, or a healthy co-twin of an affected twin (not recorded which).

The CDR3 loop is CSARSNGRYERYF. The chain couples TRBV20-1 to TRBJ2-7. The CDR3 is 13 residues long. CDR1 is DFQATT and CDR2 is SNEGSKA in the germline V gene (reference sequence).